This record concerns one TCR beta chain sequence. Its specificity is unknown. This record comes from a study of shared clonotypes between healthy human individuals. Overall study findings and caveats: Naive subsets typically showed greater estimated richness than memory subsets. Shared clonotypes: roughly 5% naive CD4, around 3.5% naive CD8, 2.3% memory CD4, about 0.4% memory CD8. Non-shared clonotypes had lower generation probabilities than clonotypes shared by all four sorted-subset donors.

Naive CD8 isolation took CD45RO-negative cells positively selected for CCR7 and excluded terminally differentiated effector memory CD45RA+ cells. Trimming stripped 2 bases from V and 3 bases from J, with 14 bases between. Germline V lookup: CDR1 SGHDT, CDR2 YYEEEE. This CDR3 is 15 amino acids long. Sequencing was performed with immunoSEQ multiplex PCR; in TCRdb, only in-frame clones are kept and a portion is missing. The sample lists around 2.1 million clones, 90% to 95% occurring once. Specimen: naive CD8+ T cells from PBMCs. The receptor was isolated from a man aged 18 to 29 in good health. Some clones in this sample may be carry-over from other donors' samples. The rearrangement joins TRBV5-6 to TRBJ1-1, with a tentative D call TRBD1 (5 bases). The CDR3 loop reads CASSFFDSGDTEAFF. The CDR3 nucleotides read TGTGCCAGCAGCTTCTTCGACAGTGGGGACACTGAAGCTTTCTTT.